The rows below give T cell receptor beta chains drawn from one sample of a study of blood T cell repertoires in COVID-19. Some clones are missing from TCRdb's copy, which holds only in-frame ones; the method was immunoSEQ multiplex PCR. The data contain some 300,000 clones, around 91% of them singletons. The sequenced sample was PBMCs or T cells enriched from blood (not recorded which). Receptors were obtained from a woman in her 40s who had recovered from COVID-19. CDR3s leave out the opening cysteine and the closing phenylalanine or tryptophan. Fields, in order: D gene, J gene, clone size, V gene, CDR3 protein. A D gene is named only where the DNA matches it firmly. For some rows the clone size is stated as once, few or many, or as a class when expanded; others skip it.

d_call: TRBD1
j_call: TRBJ1-2
clone_size: NA
v_call: TRBV11-2
cdr3_aa: ASRSLFRQGFFYGYT

d_call: TRBD1
j_call: TRBJ1-5
clone_size: NA
v_call: TRBV19
cdr3_aa: ASSPTGGGNQPQH

d_call: TRBD2
j_call: TRBJ2-7
clone_size: once
v_call: TRBV10-3
cdr3_aa: AISVLAGFHYEQY

d_call: NA
j_call: TRBJ1-4
clone_size: NA
v_call: TRBV27
cdr3_aa: ASSLEWSNEKLF

d_call: NA
j_call: TRBJ2-7
clone_size: NA
v_call: TRBV5-6
cdr3_aa: ASSERGEQY

d_call: TRBD1
j_call: TRBJ1-5
clone_size: NA
v_call: TRBV19
cdr3_aa: ASSKRDRNQPQH

d_call: TRBD1
j_call: TRBJ2-2
clone_size: NA
v_call: TRBV30
cdr3_aa: ASPGTGKSGELF

d_call: TRBD1
j_call: TRBJ1-6
clone_size: NA
v_call: TRBV2
cdr3_aa: ASTADREYSPLH

d_call: NA
j_call: TRBJ1-4
clone_size: NA
v_call: TRBV15
cdr3_aa: ATSRADSSNEKLF

d_call: NA
j_call: TRBJ2-5
clone_size: NA
v_call: TRBV7-9
cdr3_aa: ASSLWGVETQY

d_call: TRBD2
j_call: TRBJ2-5
clone_size: NA
v_call: TRBV28
cdr3_aa: ASSSRGTSSETQY

d_call: NA
j_call: TRBJ2-1
clone_size: NA
v_call: TRBV7-2
cdr3_aa: ASSLNERYNEQF

d_call: NA
j_call: TRBJ1-5
clone_size: NA
v_call: TRBV5-8
cdr3_aa: ASSLWSTALQAQH

d_call: NA
j_call: TRBJ1-6
clone_size: NA
v_call: TRBV4-1
cdr3_aa: ASSLLGGALNSPLH

d_call: TRBD1
j_call: TRBJ1-1
clone_size: NA
v_call: TRBV10-3
cdr3_aa: AISEEGAPPEAF

d_call: NA
j_call: TRBJ1-1
clone_size: NA
v_call: TRBV19
cdr3_aa: ATTPRLRNTEAF